This TCR beta chain was observed in a study of blood T cell repertoires in COVID-19. Across the whole study: The origin of the acute and convalescent COVID-19 samples was the United States, Italy and Spain.

The table came from immunoSEQ multiplex PCR; TCRdb's copy has only in-frame clones and leaves some out. The repertoire includes roughly 250,000 clones, 82% of them detected once, and roughly 4.6% sits in the top ten. This CDR3 contains 16 residues. Germline V gives CDR1 SGHRS, CDR2 YFSETQ. Trimming took off 3 bases at V and 1 base at J, with 16 bases between the two ends. This receptor was identified in a woman older than 75 with active or convalescent COVID-19. The specimen was peripheral blood. The chain is built from TRBV5-1 and TRBJ1-1; TRBD1 is a possible D gene (5 bases). This CDR3 reads CASSSRGWVANTEAFF. Written as DNA, the CDR3 is TGCGCCAGCAGCTCGCGGGGGTGGGTGGCGAACACTGAAGCTTTCTTT.